Included here is one T cell receptor (beta chain) sequence, with context. The antigen remains undetermined. CDR1 and CDR2 from the germline V gene are MNHNY and SVGAGI (reference sequence). V was clipped by 7 bases and J by 5 bases; unmatched bases: 9. CDR3 length: 14 residues. The sample comes from a study of beta chain features in type 1 diabetes. General study results and limits: Researchers could not determine here whether HLA type influences TCRB rearrangement.

As every portion of the isolated RNA was reverse transcribed, the sequencing read expressed TCRB transcripts. The protocol was immunoSEQ multiplex PCR, while the TCRdb copy is restricted to in-frame clones and leaves out a portion. This table holds hundreds of thousands of clones, around 13% found once. The sample taken for sequencing was central memory CD4+ T cells from blood. The V gene is TRBV6-6, the J gene TRBJ2-7; 9 bases align to TRBD1. The clonotype was recovered from a man between 25 and 39 years old in good health. Written as DNA, the CDR3 is TGTGCCAGCAAACCGGGACAGGGTCTTCACGAGCAGTACTTC. Protein sequence: CASKPGQGLHEQYF.